This TCR beta chain derives from a study of T cell responses to AZD1222 COVID-19 vaccine. Produced via immunoSEQ multiplex PCR; TCRdb's table is partial and in-frame only. The repertoire holds about 110,000 clones, with over 80% as singletons. The V segment lost 5 bases and the J segment 0 bases; nucleotides outside the gene matches: 7. This CDR3 comprises 16 residues. CDR1 is SEHNR and CDR2 is FQNEAQ in the germline V gene (reference sequence). V gene TRBV7-9 combines with J gene TRBJ2-1; TRBD2 aligns across 7 bases. The source material was peripheral blood, sampled 28 days after the second AZD1222 dose. The source is an adult who received the AZD1222 COVID-19 vaccine. CDR3 loop: CASSLPVAGSYNEQFF. In DNA form, the CDR3 reads TGTGCCAGCAGCCTACCTGTAGCGGGCTCCTACAATGAGCAGTTCTTC.